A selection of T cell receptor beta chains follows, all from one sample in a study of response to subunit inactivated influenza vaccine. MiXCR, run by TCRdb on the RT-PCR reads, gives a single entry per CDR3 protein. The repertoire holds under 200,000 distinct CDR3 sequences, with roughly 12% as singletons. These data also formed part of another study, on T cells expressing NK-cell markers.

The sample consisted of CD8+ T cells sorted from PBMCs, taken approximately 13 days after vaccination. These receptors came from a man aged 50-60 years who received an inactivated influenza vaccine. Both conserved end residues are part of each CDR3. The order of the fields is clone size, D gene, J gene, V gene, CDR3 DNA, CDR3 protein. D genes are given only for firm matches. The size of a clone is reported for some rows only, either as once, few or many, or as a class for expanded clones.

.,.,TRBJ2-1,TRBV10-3,TGTGCCATCAGTGACGGGTCCCCCTACAATGAGCAGTTCTTC,CAISDGSPYNEQFF
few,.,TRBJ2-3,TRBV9,TGTGCCAGCAGCGACACCGGGAGCACAGATACGCAGTATTTT,CASSDTGSTDTQYF
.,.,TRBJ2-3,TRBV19,TGTGCCAGTAGGTGGGGGGCAGATACGCAGTATTTT,CASRWGADTQYF
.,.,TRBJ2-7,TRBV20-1,TGCAGTGCTAGAGATCCAGGCAGTTCCTACGAGCAGTACTTC,CSARDPGSSYEQYF
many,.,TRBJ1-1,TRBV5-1,TGCGCCAGCAGCTTATTCGGTCCAGGGGATGAAGCTTTCTTT,CASSLFGPGDEAFF
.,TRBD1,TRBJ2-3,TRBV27,TGTGCCAGCAGTTTACTAGACAGGGGAAGGACAGATACGCAGTATTTT,CASSLLDRGRTDTQYF
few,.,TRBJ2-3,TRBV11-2,TGTGCCAGCAGCTTAGTAGGGGTAGGCGTTACAGATACGCAGTATTTT,CASSLVGVGVTDTQYF
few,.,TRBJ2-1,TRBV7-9,TGTGCCAGCAGCTTAGTGGCAGGGTCTCGCAATGAGCAGTTCTTC,CASSLVAGSRNEQFF
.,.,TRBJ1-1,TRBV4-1,TGCGCCAGCAGCCAAAAGGGGTCGGGGCACACTGAAGCTTTCTTT,CASSQKGSGHTEAFF
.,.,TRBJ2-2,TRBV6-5,TGTGCCAGCAGTTACTCTACTGGTTCCCCGAACACCGGGGAGCTGTTTTTT,CASSYSTGSPNTGELFF
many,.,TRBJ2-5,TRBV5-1,TGTGCCAGCAGTTTCCGCGAGACCCAGTACTTC,CASSFRETQYF
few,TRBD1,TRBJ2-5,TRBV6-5,TGTGCCAGCAGTTTACTGACAGGGTACCAAGAGACCCAGTACTTC,CASSLLTGYQETQYF
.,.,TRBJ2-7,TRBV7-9,TGTGCCAGCACCCCTGGAGGGGACAACTACGAGCAGTACTTC,CASTPGGDNYEQYF
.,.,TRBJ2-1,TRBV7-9,TGTGCCAGCAGCTTGGGGCTCCTCTCCTACAATGAGCAGTTCTTC,CASSLGLLSYNEQFF
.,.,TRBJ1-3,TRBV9,TGTGCCAGCAGCGCCGGACACAGGGTTACTGGAAACACCATATATTTT,CASSAGHRVTGNTIYF
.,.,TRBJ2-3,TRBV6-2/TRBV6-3,TGTGCCAGCAGTTTTTCGACCCCAGATACGCAGTATTTT,CASSFSTPDTQYF
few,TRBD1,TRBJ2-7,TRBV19,TGTGCCAGTAGTGAAAGGACAGGGTACTCCTACGAGCAGTACTTC,CASSERTGYSYEQYF
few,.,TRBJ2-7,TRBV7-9,TGTGCCAGCAGCCCCCGACAGGACCCCTACGAGCAGTACTTC,CASSPRQDPYEQYF
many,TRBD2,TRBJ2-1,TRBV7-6,TGTGCCAGCAGCTTAGCCCGTTGGACTAGCGGAGAGAGGGAAACCTACAATGAGCAGTTCTTC,CASSLARWTSGERETYNEQFF
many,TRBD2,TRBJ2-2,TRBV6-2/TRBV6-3,TGTGCCAGCAGTTTCGTGATAGCGGGAGACCCCGGGGAGCTGTTTTTT,CASSFVIAGDPGELFF
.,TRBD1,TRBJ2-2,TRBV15,TGTGCCACCAGCAGAGATCTGAGGGGGCGCCCCACCGGGGAGCTGTTTTTT,CATSRDLRGRPTGELFF
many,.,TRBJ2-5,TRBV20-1,TGCAGTGCTATCCGACGGGGCCAGGGTGAGACCCAGTACTTC,CSAIRRGQGETQYF
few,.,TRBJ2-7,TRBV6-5,TGTGCCAGCAGTTACTTGGGTTTGAGCTCCTACGAGCAGTACTTC,CASSYLGLSSYEQYF
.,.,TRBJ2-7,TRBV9,TGTGCCAGCAGCCCGGGCCGCGAGCAGTACTTC,CASSPGREQYF
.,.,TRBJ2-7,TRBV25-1,TGTGCCAGCAGTGCCGTCACAGGGATCGAGCAGTACTTC,CASSAVTGIEQYF
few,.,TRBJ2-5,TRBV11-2,TGTGCCAGCAGCTTAGAGTATAGAAAAGAGACCCAGTACTTC,CASSLEYRKETQYF
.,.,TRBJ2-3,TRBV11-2,TGTGCCAGCAGCTTACTCGTGCCCTTGGACGCTAGCAGCACAGATACGCAGTATTTT,CASSLLVPLDASSTDTQYF
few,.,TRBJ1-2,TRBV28,TGTGCCAGCAGTTTATATCGGACGGGGGTCTATGGCTACACCTTC,CASSLYRTGVYGYTF
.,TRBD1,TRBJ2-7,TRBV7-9,TGTGCCAGCAGCCCACGGGACAGCCTCGAGCAGTACTTC,CASSPRDSLEQYF
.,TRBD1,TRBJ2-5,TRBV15,TGTGCCACCAGCCCCCCCGGGACAGGGACAAAAGAGACCCAGTACTTC,CATSPPGTGTKETQYF
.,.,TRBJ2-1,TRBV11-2,TGTGCCAGCAGCACACCGGGACAAAAGCAGTTCTTC,CASSTPGQKQFF
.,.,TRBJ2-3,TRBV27,TGTGCCAGCAGTTTCAGGACTCCTCGAGATACGCAGTATTTT,CASSFRTPRDTQYF
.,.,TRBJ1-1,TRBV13,TGTGCCAGCAGCCCAAGTCCGGGACACTGGCACACTGAAGCTTTCTTT,CASSPSPGHWHTEAFF
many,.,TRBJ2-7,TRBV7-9,TGTGCCAGCAGCTTAGTAGGCCCAGGGGAAGAGCAGTACTTC,CASSLVGPGEEQYF
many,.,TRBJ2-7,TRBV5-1,TGCGCCAGCAGCCCCGGATCGGGGAGCTCCTACGAGCAGTACTTC,CASSPGSGSSYEQYF
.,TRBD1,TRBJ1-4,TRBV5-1,TGCGCCAGCAGCTTGTCCCGGGACAGGACGCTTGCAACTAATGAAAAACTGTTTTTT,CASSLSRDRTLATNEKLFF
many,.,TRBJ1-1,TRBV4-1,TGCGCCAGCAGCCAAGAAACAGGTCGGCAGAACACTGAAGCTTTCTTT,CASSQETGRQNTEAFF
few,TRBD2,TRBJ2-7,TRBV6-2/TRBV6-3,TGTGCCAGCAGTTACTCCCGACTAGCGGGGCACTACGAGCAGTACTTC,CASSYSRLAGHYEQYF
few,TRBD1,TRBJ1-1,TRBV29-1,TGCAGCGTCACGGGACAGGGGCCACCCTACGGGAGCACTGAAGCTTTCTTT,CSVTGQGPPYGSTEAFF
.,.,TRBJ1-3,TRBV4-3,TGCGCCAGCAGCCAAGATCCCCGGGGGAACTCTGGAAACACCATATATTTT,CASSQDPRGNSGNTIYF
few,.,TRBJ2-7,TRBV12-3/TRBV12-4,TGTGCCAGCAGTTTTTACAGGGCCTACGAGCAGTACTTC,CASSFYRAYEQYF
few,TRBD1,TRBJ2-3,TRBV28,TGTGCCAGCACCGAAATCTCGGACAGGGGGCCGCCTACGCAGTATTTT,CASTEISDRGPPTQYF
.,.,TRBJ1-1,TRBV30,TGTGCTGGGGAGGACAGACGGACTGAAGCTTTCTTT,CAGEDRRTEAFF
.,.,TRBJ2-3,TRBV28,TGTGCCAGCCTCCCAGGGGGGTGGGGCACAGATACGCAGTATTTT,CASLPGGWGTDTQYF
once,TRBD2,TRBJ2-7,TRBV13,TGTGCCAGCAACAGCGGGAGGGCCCACATCTACGAGCAGTACTTC,CASNSGRAHIYEQYF
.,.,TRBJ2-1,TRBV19,TGTGCCAGTAGTATGGGTACCTACAATGAGCAGTTCTTC,CASSMGTYNEQFF
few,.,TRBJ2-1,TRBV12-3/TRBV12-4,TGTGCCAGCAGTTTAGAACATGAGCAGTTCTTC,CASSLEHEQFF
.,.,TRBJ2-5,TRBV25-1,TGTGCCAGCAGTGAATTTACGCGGGGACGGATTCTGAAAGAGACCCAGTACTTC,CASSEFTRGRILKETQYF
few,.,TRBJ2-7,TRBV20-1,TGCAGTGCTAGAGCTCCAGAGCAGTACTTC,CSARAPEQYF
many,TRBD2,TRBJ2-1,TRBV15,TGTGCCACCAACCGGGGGGGCTCCTACAATGAGCAGTTCTTC,CATNRGGSYNEQFF
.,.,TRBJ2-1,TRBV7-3,TGTGCCAGCAGCTTAGGGGAGACGTACAATGAGCAGTTCTTC,CASSLGETYNEQFF
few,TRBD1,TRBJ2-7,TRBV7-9,TGTGCCAGCGCCTCCGGGACAGGGAGATCCTACGAGCAGTACTTC,CASASGTGRSYEQYF
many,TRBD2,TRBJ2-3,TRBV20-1,TGCAGTGCCCCTGCTGAGCTAGCGGGGGGGCTAGGCACAGATACGCAGTATTTT,CSAPAELAGGLGTDTQYF
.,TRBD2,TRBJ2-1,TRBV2,TGTACCAGCGCGGCTAGCGGGACGTACAATGAGCAGTTCTTC,CTSAASGTYNEQFF
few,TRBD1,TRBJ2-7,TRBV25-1,TGTGCCAGCAGTGTTCGACAGGGGTTGTCCTACGAGCAGTACTTC,CASSVRQGLSYEQYF
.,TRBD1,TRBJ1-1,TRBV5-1,TGCGCCAGCAGGGAGGACAGGGGTTTAACTGAAGCTTTCTTT,CASREDRGLTEAFF
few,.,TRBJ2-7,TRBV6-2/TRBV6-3,TGTGCCAGCAGTTACGGACTAACGCCCTCCTACGAGCAGTACTTC,CASSYGLTPSYEQYF
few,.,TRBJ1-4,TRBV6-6,TGTGCCAGCTTTGAGACCCCAGGGGCAAAACTGTTTTTT,CASFETPGAKLFF
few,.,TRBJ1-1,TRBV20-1,TGCAGTGCACCCCGCGGGAACACTGAAGCTTTCTTT,CSAPRGNTEAFF
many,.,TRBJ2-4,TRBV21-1,TGTGCCAGCAGCAAAGGGACAGGGGCTGGCAAAAACATTCAGTACTTC,CASSKGTGAGKNIQYF